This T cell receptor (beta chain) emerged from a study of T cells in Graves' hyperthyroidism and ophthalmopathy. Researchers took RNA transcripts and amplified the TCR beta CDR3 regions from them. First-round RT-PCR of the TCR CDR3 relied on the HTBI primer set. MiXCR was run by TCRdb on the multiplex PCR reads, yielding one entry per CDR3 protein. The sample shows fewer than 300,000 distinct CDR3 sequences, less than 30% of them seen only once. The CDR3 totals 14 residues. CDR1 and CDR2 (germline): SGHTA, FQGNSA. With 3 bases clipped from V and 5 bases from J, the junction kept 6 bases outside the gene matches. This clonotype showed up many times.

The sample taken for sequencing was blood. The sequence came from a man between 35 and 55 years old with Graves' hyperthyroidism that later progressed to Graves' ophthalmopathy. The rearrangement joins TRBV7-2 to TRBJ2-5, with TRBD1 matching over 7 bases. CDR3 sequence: CASSFRGRRETQYF. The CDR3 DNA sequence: TGTGCCAGCAGCTTTAGGGGGCGCAGGGAGACCCAGTACTTC.